The 19 T cell receptor beta chains presented below share a single source sample, sequenced in a study of early T cells in non-severe SARS-CoV-2 infection. TCRdb re-called the 5' RACE reads with MiXCR, one entry per CDR3 protein. The sample yields 70,000 to 75,000 distinct CDR3 sequences, 9.5% to 15% seen once. The sequencing sample was made of whole blood. These receptor sequences come from an adult who was a healthcare worker with PCR-confirmed SARS-CoV-2 infection or an uninfected control (not recorded which).

This clonotype was counted at least ten times. V gene TRBV6-2 or TRBV6-3 combines with J gene TRBJ2-2, with TRBD1 identical over 8 bases. The CDR3 is 17 residues long. Trimming at V came to 6 bases and at J to 8 bases, leaving 17 bases not matched to a gene. Germline V lookup: CDR1 MNHEY, CDR2 SVGEGT. The CDR3 coding sequence is TGTGCCAGCAGAACCCCTAACCCCGACAGGGGCAGGGGGGAGCTGTTTTTT. Protein product: CASRTPNPDRGRGELFF.

The rearrangement uses TRBV12-3 or TRBV12-4 and TRBJ2-5; 12 bases match TRBD2. CDR3 size: 19 residues. V was pared by 8 bases and J by 9 bases, with 25 bases of the junction left unmatched. CDR3 region: CASRGPASGRASGGRAQYF. The CDR3 DNA reads as TGTGCCAGCCGCGGGCCCGCTAGCGGGAGGGCCTCGGGGGGGCGTGCCCAGTACTTC.

This CDR3 is CSVGRGSDNEQFF. DNA for the CDR3: TGCAGCGTTGGCAGGGGTTCAGACAATGAGCAGTTCTTC. The gene calls are TRBV29-1 and TRBJ2-1; D is perhaps TRBD1 (6 bases). The germline gives CDR1 SQVTM, CDR2 ANQGSEA. V lost 4 bases to trimming and J lost 5 bases, with 12 bases between them. This CDR3 contains 13 residues.

On this clonotype: A junction boundary mismatches the germline segment, possibly from a read error. The chain recombines TRBV28 with TRBJ1-2; D not certain. This CDR3 is 14 amino acids long. Germline V gene sequence: CDR1 MDHEN, CDR2 SYDVKM. The CDR3 DNA is TGTACCAGCAGTTGGTCCCATACTAACTATGGCTACACCTTC. Amino acid sequence: CTSSWSHTNYGYTF.

In its sample, this clonotype was seen many times. The V call is TRBV6-5, the J call TRBJ1-4; a possible D gene is TRBD1 (5 bases). Germline V lookup: CDR1 MNHEY, CDR2 SVGAGI. The germline V and J ends were trimmed by 6 bases and 4 bases, with 15 bases remaining between them. CDR3 length equals 15 residues. The CDR3: CASSPGTLGNEKLFF. Here the CDR3 DNA reads TGTGCCAGCAGCCCCGGGACTTTGGGTAATGAAAAACTGTTTTTT.

This clonotype came up many times. The chain is built from TRBV6-6 and TRBJ2-1; TRBD2 aligns across 14 bases. The CDR3 spans 16 residues. Germline-derived CDR1 and CDR2 are MNHNY and SVGAGI (reference sequence). J was trimmed by 10 bases and V by 2 bases; bases with no gene match: 7. In DNA, the CDR3 is TGTGCCAGCAGTTACCCCGGACTAGCGGGGGGCCAGGAGCAGTTCTTC. It translates to CASSYPGLAGGQEQFF.

This clonotype was counted at least ten times. This chain connects TRBV5-1 to TRBJ1-5; D not resolved. The CDR3 covers 13 residues. Trimming stripped 5 bases from V and 4 bases from J, with 10 bases between. Germline V gene data show CDR1 as SGHRS and CDR2 as YFSETQ. CDR3 amino acids: CASRGAENQPQHF. The CDR3 DNA follows: TGCGCCAGCAGGGGTGCAGAAAATCAGCCCCAGCATTTT.

This clonotype was found many times. This rearrangement joins TRBV5-1 to TRBJ2-1; weak D call: TRBD2 (6 bases). Trimming shortened V by 0 bases and J by 9 bases, and 13 bases separated the two germline ends. The CDR3 has 14 residues. Germline CDR1 and CDR2: SGHRS and YFSETQ. The DNA of the CDR3 is TGCGCCAGCAGCTTGGAACGGGAGTCTCTTGAGCAGTTCTTC. It codes for CASSLERESLEQFF.

This clonotype was seen repeatedly, ten times or more. V is TRBV5-1 and J is TRBJ2-1; D is uncertain. Trimming shortened V by 4 bases and J by 1 base, and 15 bases separated the two germline ends. The CDR3 has 16 amino acids. In germline, CDR1 is SGHRS, CDR2 YFSETQ. In nucleotides, the CDR3 is TGCGCCAGCAGCCGCCCTCTAGAACTATCCTACAATGAGCAGTTCTTC. Translation gives CASSRPLELSYNEQFF.

V gene TRBV2 combines with J gene TRBJ2-1, with 9 bases lining up with TRBD2. Per germline, CDR1 SNHLY and CDR2 FYNNEI. The CDR3 covers 11 residues. CDR3 DNA sequence: TGTGCGACTAGCGGATACAATGAGCAGTTCTTC. Protein: CATSGYNEQFF.

Here the CDR3 reads CASSSRFVWEGYTF. DNA of the CDR3: TGTGCCAGCAGTTCTCGCTTCGTATGGGAGGGCTACACCTTC. V gene TRBV2 combines with J gene TRBJ1-2; no firm D call. Germline CDR1 is SNHLY and CDR2 is FYNNEI. The CDR3 runs to 14 residues. Trimming took off 5 bases at V and 8 bases at J, with 18 bases between the two ends.

This clonotype was found a few times. Written as DNA, the CDR3 is TGTGCCAGCAGCCAGGCCCGGCGGAATGGGAGAGAGACCCAGTACTTC. It codes for CASSQARRNGRETQYF. This chain links TRBV3-2 with TRBJ2-5; the table's D call of TRBD1 was not tested on the DNA. TRBV3-2 is shown as a pseudogene. The CDR3 extends over 16 amino acids.

This chain connects TRBV5-1 to TRBJ2-7; maybe TRBD1 (6 bases). Trimming left V 5 bases short and J 0 bases short, with 21 bases between. The CDR3 has 17 residues. The germline CDR1 and CDR2 sequences are SGHRS and YFSETQ. The CDR3 loop is CASRSDRSNLSSYEQYF. In DNA, the CDR3 is TGCGCCAGCAGGTCTGACAGGTCCAATCTATCCTCCTACGAGCAGTACTTC.

This clonotype occurred a few times. The chain links TRBV20-1 to TRBJ2-5, with unresolved D. The CDR3 is 13 amino acids. Between the trimmed V and J ends, which lost 3 bases and 5 bases, there was a span of 13 bases. Germline CDR1 reads DFQATT; CDR2 reads SNEGSKA (reference sequence). CDR3 DNA: TGCAGTGCTAGGGGTCCTACCAAGGAGACCCAGTACTTC. Its protein is CSARGPTKETQYF.

A remark on this clonotype: A junction boundary mismatches the germline segment, possibly from a read error. The rearrangement links TRBV7-8 to TRBJ2-1, with TRBD2 identical over 14 bases. This CDR3 is 16 amino acids long. The germline V gene encodes CDR1 SGHVS and CDR2 FQNEAQ. The CDR3 DNA is TGTGTCAGCAGACGCACCGGGACTAGCGGGAGTGGTGAGCAGTTCTTC. This gives the protein CVSRRTGTSGSGEQFF.

This chain connects TRBV7-9 to TRBJ1-1; 9 positions match TRBD1. Trimming removed 6 bases from V and 1 base from J; junction bases left unmatched: 12. The CDR3 runs 17 residues. The germline CDR1 and CDR2 sequences are SEHNR and FQNEAQ (reference sequence). CDR3 in DNA: TGTGCCAGCAGACCCTCTTTCCGGGACAGGGCGAACACTGAAGCTTTCTTT. This encodes CASRPSFRDRANTEAFF.

This clonotype was counted between two and nine times. The chain links TRBV11-3 to TRBJ2-3; 11 nucleotides agree with TRBD2. Germline trimming cut 1 base from V and 3 bases from J; bases unmatched to any gene: 3. The CDR3 runs to 16 residues. Germline V gene lookup returns CDR1 SGHNT and CDR2 YENEEA. This chain's CDR3 is CASSLAGTSGTDTQYF. The CDR3 region has the DNA TGTGCCAGCAGCTTAGCCGGGACTAGCGGTACAGATACGCAGTATTTT. The complete variable domain, with remaining parts taken from reference TRBV11-3 and TRBJ2-3, reads EAGVVQSPRYKIIEKKQPVAFWCNPISGHNTLYWYLQNLGQGPELLIRYENEEAVDDSQLPKDRFSAERLKGVDSTLKIQPAELGDSAVYLCASSLAGTSGTDTQYFGPGTRLTVL.

This clonotype has a count of ten or more. The J gene is TRBJ2-7, the V gene TRBV11-2; D may match TRBD1 or TRBD2 (5 bases each). Trimming shortened V by 4 bases and J by 0 bases, and 19 bases separated the two germline ends. Germline V gives CDR1 SGHAT, CDR2 FQNNGV. This CDR3 contains 17 residues. The DNA of the CDR3 is TGTGCCAGCAGCTCCATAAGCGGACATCCGAGCTCCTACGAGCAGTACTTC. It is translated as CASSSISGHPSSYEQYF.

This clonotype was detected ten times or more. V usage is TRBV7-9 and J usage is TRBJ2-1; a weak D match, TRBD2 (5 bases). The CDR3 spans 17 residues. V lost 2 bases and J 0 bases, leaving 14 bases between the germline ends. Germline V lookup: CDR1 SEHNR, CDR2 FQNEAQ (reference sequence). The CDR3: CASSLSWRGSSYNEQFF. DNA for the CDR3: TGTGCCAGCAGCTTAAGTTGGCGAGGGAGCTCCTACAATGAGCAGTTCTTC.